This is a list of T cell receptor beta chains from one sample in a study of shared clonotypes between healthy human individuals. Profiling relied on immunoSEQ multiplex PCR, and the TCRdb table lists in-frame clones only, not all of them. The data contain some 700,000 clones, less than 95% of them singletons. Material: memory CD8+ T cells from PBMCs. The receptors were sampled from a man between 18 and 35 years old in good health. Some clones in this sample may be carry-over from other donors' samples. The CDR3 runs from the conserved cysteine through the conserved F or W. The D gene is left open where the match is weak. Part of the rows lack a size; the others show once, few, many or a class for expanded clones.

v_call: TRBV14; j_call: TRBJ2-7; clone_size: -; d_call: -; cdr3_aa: CASRRGLSYEQYF; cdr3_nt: TGTGCCAGCAGAAGGGGCCTATCCTACGAGCAGTACTTC
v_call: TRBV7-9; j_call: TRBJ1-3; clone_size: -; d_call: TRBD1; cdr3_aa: CASNNGDRSPTSGNTIYF; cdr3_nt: TGTGCCAGCAATAACGGGGACAGGAGCCCGACCTCTGGAAACACCATATATTTT
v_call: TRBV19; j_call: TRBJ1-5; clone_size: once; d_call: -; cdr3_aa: CASSNRARNQPQHF; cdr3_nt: TGTGCCAGTAGTAATAGGGCCAGGAATCAGCCCCAGCATTTT
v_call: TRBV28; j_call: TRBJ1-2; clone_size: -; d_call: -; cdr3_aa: CASSLLRAGSMLGGYTF; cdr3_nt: TGTGCCAGCAGTTTATTGCGGGCAGGGTCAATGTTAGGTGGCTACACCTTC
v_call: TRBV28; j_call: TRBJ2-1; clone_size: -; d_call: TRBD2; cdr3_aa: CASSPFGTSVNEQFF; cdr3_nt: TGTGCCAGCAGCCCATTCGGGACTAGCGTCAATGAGCAGTTCTTC
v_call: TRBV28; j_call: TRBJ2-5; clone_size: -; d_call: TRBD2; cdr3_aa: CASSLRGDGLETQYF; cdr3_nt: TGTGCCAGCAGTTTACGGGGGGACGGCCTAGAGACCCAGTACTTC
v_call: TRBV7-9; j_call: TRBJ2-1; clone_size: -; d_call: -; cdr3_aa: CASSLVSTGPTSEQFF; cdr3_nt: TGTGCCAGCAGCTTAGTATCGACTGGACCGACCAGTGAGCAGTTCTTC
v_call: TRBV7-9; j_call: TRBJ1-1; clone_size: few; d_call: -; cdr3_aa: CASLWGTEAFF; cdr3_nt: TGTGCCAGCCTGTGGGGGACTGAAGCTTTCTTT
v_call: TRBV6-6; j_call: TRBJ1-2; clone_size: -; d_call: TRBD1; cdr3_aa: CASSYPQGAYYGYTF; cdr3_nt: TGTGCCAGCAGTTACCCACAGGGGGCGTACTATGGCTACACCTTC
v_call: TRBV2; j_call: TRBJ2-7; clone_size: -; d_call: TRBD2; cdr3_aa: CASRTSGDYEQYF; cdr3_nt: TGTGCCAGCAGGACTAGCGGGGACTACGAGCAGTACTTC
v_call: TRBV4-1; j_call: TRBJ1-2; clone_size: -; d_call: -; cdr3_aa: CASSPSETVYSVYGYTF; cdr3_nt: TGCGCCAGCAGCCCTAGCGAGACGGTATATTCGGTCTATGGCTACACCTTC
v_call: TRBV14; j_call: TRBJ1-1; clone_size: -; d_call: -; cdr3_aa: CASSPPRRNTEAFF; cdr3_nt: TGTGCCAGCAGCCCCCCCCGGAGGAACACTGAAGCTTTCTTT
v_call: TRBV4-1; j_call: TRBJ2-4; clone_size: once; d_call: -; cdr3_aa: CASSQESHSKNIQYF; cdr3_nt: TGCGCCAGCAGCCAAGAGAGTCACTCCAAAAACATTCAGTACTTC
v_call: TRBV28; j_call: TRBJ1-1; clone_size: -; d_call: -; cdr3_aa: CAGSSGAEAFF; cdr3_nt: TGTGCCGGGTCGTCTGGCGCTGAAGCTTTCTTT
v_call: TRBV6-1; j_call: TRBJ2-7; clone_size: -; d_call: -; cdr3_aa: CASSPWRVEQYF; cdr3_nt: TGTGCCAGCAGCCCCTGGAGGGTTGAGCAGTACTTC
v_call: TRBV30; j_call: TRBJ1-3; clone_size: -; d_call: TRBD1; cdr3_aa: CAFADRGKSNTIYF; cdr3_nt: TGTGCCTTCGCGGACAGGGGGAAGAGTAACACCATATATTTT
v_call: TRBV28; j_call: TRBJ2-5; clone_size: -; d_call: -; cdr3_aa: CASSPRGGQETQYF; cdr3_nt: TGTGCCAGCAGCCCAAGGGGAGGTCAAGAGACCCAGTACTTC
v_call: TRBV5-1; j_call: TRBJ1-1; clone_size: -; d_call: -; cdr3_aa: CASSLWPQGNTEAFF; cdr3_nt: TGCGCCAGCAGCTTGTGGCCACAGGGGAACACTGAAGCTTTCTTT
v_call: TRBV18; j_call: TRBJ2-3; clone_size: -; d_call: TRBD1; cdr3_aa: CASSLRSTGPADTQYF; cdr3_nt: TGTGCCAGCTCATTGCGCTCGACAGGGCCGGCAGATACGCAGTATTTT
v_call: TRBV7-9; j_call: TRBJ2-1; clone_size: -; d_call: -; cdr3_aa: CASSFRLEGRYNEQFF; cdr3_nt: TGTGCCAGCAGCTTTAGGCTGGAGGGCCGCTACAATGAGCAGTTCTTC
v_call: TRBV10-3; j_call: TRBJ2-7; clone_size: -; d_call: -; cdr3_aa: CAIRSLSDEQYF; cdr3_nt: TGTGCCATCAGAAGCCTCTCGGACGAGCAGTACTTC
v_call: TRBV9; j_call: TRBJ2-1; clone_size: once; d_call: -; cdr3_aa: CASSPAPPSVAGNEQFF; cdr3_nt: TGTGCCAGCAGCCCCGCCCCCCCCTCGGTGGCTGGCAATGAGCAGTTCTTC
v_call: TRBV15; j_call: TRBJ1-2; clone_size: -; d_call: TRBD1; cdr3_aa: CATSPTRQGAGDGYTF; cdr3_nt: TGTGCCACCAGCCCCACGAGACAGGGGGCAGGCGATGGCTACACCTTC
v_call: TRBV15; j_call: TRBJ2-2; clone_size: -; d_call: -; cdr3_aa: CATSREGNGELFF; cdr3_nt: TGTGCCACCAGCAGAGAGGGGAACGGGGAGCTGTTTTTT
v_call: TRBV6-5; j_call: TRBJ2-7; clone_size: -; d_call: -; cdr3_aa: CASSSIGETYEQYF; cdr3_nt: TGTGCCAGCAGTTCCATCGGGGAAACCTACGAGCAGTACTTC
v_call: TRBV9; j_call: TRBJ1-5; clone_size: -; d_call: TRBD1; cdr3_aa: CASSAIDRGPSNQPQHF; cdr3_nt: TGTGCCAGCAGCGCCATAGACAGGGGCCCTTCAAATCAGCCCCAGCATTTT
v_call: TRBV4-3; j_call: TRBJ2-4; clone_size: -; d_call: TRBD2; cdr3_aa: CASSPSLAGEGIAKNIQYF; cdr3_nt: TGCGCCTCCTCCCCCTCACTAGCGGGAGAGGGGATCGCCAAAAACATTCAGTACTTC
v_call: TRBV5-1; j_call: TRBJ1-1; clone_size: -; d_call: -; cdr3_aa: CASSWGAGTEAFF; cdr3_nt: TGCGCCAGCAGCTGGGGGGCGGGGACTGAAGCTTTCTTT
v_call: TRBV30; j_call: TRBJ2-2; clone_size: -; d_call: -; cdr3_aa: CAWSVIATGELFF; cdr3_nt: TGTGCCTGGAGTGTTATAGCAACCGGGGAGCTGTTTTTT
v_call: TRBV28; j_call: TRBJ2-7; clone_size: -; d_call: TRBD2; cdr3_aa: CASSLREAGGYEQYF; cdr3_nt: TGTGCCAGCAGTCTCAGGGAAGCGGGAGGCTACGAGCAGTACTTC
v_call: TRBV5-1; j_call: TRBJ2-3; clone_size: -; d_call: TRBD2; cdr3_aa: CASSLTSGRMVDTQYF; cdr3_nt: TGCGCCAGCAGCCTAACTAGCGGGAGGATGGTAGATACGCAGTATTTT
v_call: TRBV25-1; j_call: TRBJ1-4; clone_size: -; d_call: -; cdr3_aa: CASSFDRDPNEKLFF; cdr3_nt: TGTGCCAGCAGTTTCGACCGGGACCCAAATGAAAAACTGTTTTTT
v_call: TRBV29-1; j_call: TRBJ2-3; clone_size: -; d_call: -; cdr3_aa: CSVGLTDTDTQYF; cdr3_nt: TGCAGCGTGGGACTTACCGACACAGATACGCAGTATTTT
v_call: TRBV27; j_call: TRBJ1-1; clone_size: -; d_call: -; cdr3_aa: CASSLRAGHIEAFF; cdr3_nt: TGTGCCAGCAGTTTACGGGCAGGGCATATTGAAGCTTTCTTT
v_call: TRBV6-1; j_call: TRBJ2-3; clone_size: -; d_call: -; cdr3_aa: CASRGDSSDTQYF; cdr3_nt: TGTGCCAGCAGGGGGGACTCTTCGGATACGCAGTATTTT
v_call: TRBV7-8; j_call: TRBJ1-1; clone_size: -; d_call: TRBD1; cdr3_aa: CASREDRRNTEAFF; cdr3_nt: TGTGCCAGCAGGGAGGACAGGAGGAACACTGAAGCTTTCTTT
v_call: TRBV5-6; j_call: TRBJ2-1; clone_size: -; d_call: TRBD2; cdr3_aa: CASSLETSGYNEQFF; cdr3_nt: TGTGCCAGCAGCTTGGAGACTAGCGGTTACAATGAGCAGTTCTTC
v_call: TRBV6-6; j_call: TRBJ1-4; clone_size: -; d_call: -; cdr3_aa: CASSYGAATNEKLFF; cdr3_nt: TGTGCCAGCAGTTACGGGGCAGCAACTAATGAAAAACTGTTTTTT
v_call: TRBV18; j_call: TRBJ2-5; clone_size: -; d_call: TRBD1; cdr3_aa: CASSPGTAQETQYF; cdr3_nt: TGTGCCAGCTCCCCAGGGACAGCCCAAGAGACCCAGTACTTC
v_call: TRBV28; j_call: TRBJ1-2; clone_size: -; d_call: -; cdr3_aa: CASNTGRFDYGYTF; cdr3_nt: TGTGCCAGCAACACAGGGAGGTTCGACTATGGCTACACCTTC